This T cell receptor (beta chain) derives from a study of blood T cell repertoires in COVID-19. Study in general: T cells, B-cell-depleted T cells, or PBMCs provided the cDNA or gDNA that served as material.

V was shortened by 7 bases and J by 1 base, with 10 bases between the two germline ends. Germline CDR1 reads SNHLY; CDR2 reads FYNNEI. CDR3 length: 13 amino acids. Repertoires were generated with immunoSEQ multiplex PCR, while TCRdb's copy carries only in-frame clones and drops some. The repertoire consists of under 85,000 clones, with roughly three quarters occurring once and the leading ten covering more than 15%. The clonotype comes from a man of 80 years or more with acute or convalescent COVID-19. V gene TRBV2 combines with J gene TRBJ1-1; D perhaps matches TRBD1 (5 bases). The specimen sequenced was peripheral blood. The CDR3 nucleotides are TGTGCCAGCACCAGGGCTGCGAACACTGAAGCTTTCTTT. This codes for CASTRAANTEAFF.